The 23 T cell receptor beta chains below all came from one sample that was sequenced in a study of shared clonotypes between healthy human individuals. Only in-frame clones appear in the TCRdb table, and some are missing; sequencing was by immunoSEQ multiplex PCR. The sample gives 560,000 or so clones, 90% to 97% of which show up once; about 0.12% is in the top ten. Naive CD8 cells lacked CD45RO and underwent positive selection for CCR7, leaving out terminally differentiated effector memory CD45RA+ cells. The sample taken for sequencing was naive CD8+ T cells sorted from blood. All receptors derive from a woman aged 30 to 39 in good health.

V and J are TRBV29-1 and TRBJ2-7; D ambiguous. Trimming left V 4 bases short and J 0 bases short, with 4 bases between. CDR3 length: 11 residues. Germline assignment: CDR1 SQVTM and CDR2 ANQGSEA. This CDR3 is CSVVHSYEQYF. CDR3 DNA: TGCAGCGTTGTCCACTCCTACGAGCAGTACTTC.

V usage is TRBV19 and J usage is TRBJ2-7; perhaps TRBD2 as D (6 bases). The length of the CDR3 is 15 residues. Trimming took 7 bases from V and 2 from J, leaving 18 bases between them. Germline V gene lookup returns CDR1 LNHDA and CDR2 SQIVND (reference sequence). The CDR3 sequence: CASTPVASATYEQYF. Written as DNA, the CDR3 is TGTGCCAGTACCCCAGTGGCTAGCGCGACCTACGAGCAGTACTTC.

J is TRBJ2-7 and V is TRBV19; 7 bases map to TRBD2. V shed 8 bases and J 5 bases; nucleotides not matched to a gene: 12. CDR1 is LNHDA, CDR2 SQIVND, per germline (reference sequence). The CDR3 length is 14 residues. The DNA for the CDR3 is TGTGCCAGTGCGTCAGCGGGGAGAGGCAACGAGCAGTACTTC. This gives the protein CASASAGRGNEQYF.

The genes are TRBV27 and TRBJ1-1; 8 positions match TRBD1. CDR3 size: 15 residues. Germline values: CDR1 MNHEY, CDR2 SMNVEV (reference sequence). V lost 0 bases, J lost 5 bases, and 5 bases stayed unmatched. The CDR3 reads CASSLSRTGRTEAFF. CDR3 nucleotide sequence: TGTGCCAGCAGTTTATCTAGGACAGGGAGGACTGAAGCTTTCTTT.

This clone was seen only once. The V and J genes are TRBV9 and TRBJ1-3; no clear D gene. The CDR3 loop spans 14 amino acids. The V end was cut by 2 bases, the J end by 4 bases, with 10 bases between. CDR1 SGDLS and CDR2 YYNGEE come from the germline V gene. The CDR3 loop is CASSVYQEGNTIYF. In DNA form, the CDR3 reads TGTGCCAGCAGCGTTTATCAGGAGGGAAACACCATATATTTT.

The chain employs TRBV28 and TRBJ2-7, with 7 bases fitting TRBD2. Germline-derived CDR1 and CDR2 are MDHEN and SYDVKM. CDR3 length equals 14 residues. Trimming removed 6 bases from V and 7 bases from J; junction bases left unmatched: 12. The CDR3 DNA reads TGTGCCAGCAGCACCCCCCCTCTGCGGGAGGAGCAGTACTTC. As protein: CASSTPPLREEQYF.

V usage is TRBV28 and J usage is TRBJ2-2; no clear D gene. Germline CDR1 is MDHEN and CDR2 is SYDVKM. The CDR3 runs 15 residues. Trimming left V 8 bases short and J 0 bases short, with 13 bases between. CDR3 loop: CASHMVAANTGELFF. The CDR3 bases are TGTGCCAGCCACATGGTGGCAGCGAACACCGGGGAGCTGTTTTTT.

The CDR3 region has the DNA TGCGCCAGCAGCTTGGTGGGCCCTCAAGAGACCCAGTACTTC. Its translation is CASSLVGPQETQYF. This chain connects TRBV5-1 to TRBJ2-5; unclear D gene. Germline values: CDR1 SGHRS, CDR2 YFSETQ. Trimming pared 0 bases from V and 2 bases from J, leaving 8 bases between. CDR3 length equals 14 residues. Drawing the rest from reference TRBV5-1 and TRBJ2-5, the complete variable domain is KAGVTQTPRYLIKTRGQQVTLSCSPISGHRSVSWYQQTPGQGLQFLFEYFSETQRNKGNFPGRFSGRQFSNSRSEMNVSTLELGDSALYLCASSLVGPQETQYFGPGTRLLVL.

The chain combines TRBV28 with TRBJ2-7; possibly TRBD1 or TRBD2 for D (5 bases each). Germline V lookup: CDR1 MDHEN, CDR2 SYDVKM. The germline V and J ends were trimmed by 6 bases and 7 bases, with 10 bases remaining between them. This CDR3 is 11 amino acids long. This CDR3 is CASREGREQYF. DNA for the CDR3: TGTGCCAGCAGAGAGGGACGGGAGCAGTACTTC.

Details on this clone: In the same sample, other DNA sequences code for this CDR3. The genes are TRBV7-9 and TRBJ2-7; D not certain. The CDR3 is 12 residues long. Germline V gene lookup returns CDR1 SEHNR and CDR2 FQNEAQ (reference sequence). Between the trimmed V and J ends, which lost 3 bases and 0 bases, there was a span of 3 bases. The CDR3 here is CASSFSSYEQYF. The CDR3 coding sequence is TGTGCCAGCAGCTTTAGCTCCTACGAGCAGTACTTC.

The V gene is TRBV4-1, the J gene TRBJ1-2; D ambiguous. Trimming stripped 0 bases from V and 3 bases from J, with 8 bases between. The CDR3 is made up of 14 amino acids. Per the germline V gene, CDR1 is MGHRA and CDR2 is YSYEKL. CDR3 loop: CASSQETGYYGYTF. The DNA of the CDR3 is TGCGCCAGCAGCCAAGAAACGGGATACTATGGCTACACCTTC.

The table lists this clone with a few counts. CDR3: CASSVSGAYNEQFF. CDR3 nucleotides: TGTGCCAGCAGTGTCAGCGGGGCCTACAATGAGCAGTTCTTC. The rearrangement joins TRBV13 to TRBJ2-1, with 7 bases aligning to TRBD2. V trimming: 6 bases; J trimming: 2 bases; junction bases outside the gene matches: 4. Germline V CDR1 and CDR2: PRHDT, FYEKMQ (reference sequence). The CDR3 is 14 residues long.

The chain recombines TRBV28 with TRBJ2-5; D is perhaps TRBD1 (5 bases). CDR3 length equals 14 residues. The germline V and J ends were trimmed by 3 bases and 1 base, with 9 bases remaining between them. Germline values: CDR1 MDHEN, CDR2 SYDVKM. CDR3 region: CASSFAGPQETQYF. CDR3 in DNA: TGTGCCAGCAGTTTCGCAGGGCCCCAAGAGACCCAGTACTTC. The whole variable domain, remainder taken from reference TRBV28 and TRBJ2-5, is DVKVTQSSRYLVKRTGEKVFLECVQDMDHENMFWYRQDPGLGLRLIYFSYDVKMKEKGDIPEGYSVSREKKERFSLILESASTNQTSMYLCASSFAGPQETQYFGPGTRLLVL.

The rearrangement joins TRBV18 to TRBJ2-2, with 7 bases aligning to TRBD1. The V gene end was trimmed by 0 bases and the J gene end by 10 bases; junction bases not matched to a gene: 5. This CDR3 has 14 amino acids. In germline, CDR1 is KGHSH, CDR2 LQKENI. Here the CDR3 reads CASSPPNRGLELFF. CDR3 bases: TGTGCCAGCTCACCACCCAACAGGGGATTGGAGCTGTTTTTT.

The V call is TRBV4-1, the J call TRBJ2-2; D is ambiguous. This CDR3 comprises 14 residues. V was shortened by 1 base and J by 7 bases, with 10 bases between the two germline ends. Per the germline V gene, CDR1 is MGHRA and CDR2 is YSYEKL. The CDR3 sequence: CASSQALGFGELFF. In nucleotides, the CDR3 is TGCGCCAGCAGCCAAGCTTTGGGGTTCGGGGAGCTGTTTTTT.

V is TRBV27 and J is TRBJ2-1; D remains unclear. Germline lookup yields CDR1 MNHEY and CDR2 SMNVEV (reference sequence). Trimming cost V 2 bases and J 6 bases, with 8 bases left between them. The CDR3 covers 13 residues. CDR3 sequence (DNA): TGTGCCAGCAGTTTAATCTCTAGCAATGAGCAGTTCTTC. Translated, it gives CASSLISSNEQFF.

The chain employs TRBV5-6 and TRBJ2-7; 8 bases fit TRBD2. This CDR3 comprises 15 residues. V was clipped by 2 bases and J by 4 bases; unmatched bases: 8. Germline V gene data show CDR1 as SGHDT and CDR2 as YYEEEE. The CDR3 sequence: CASSFVTSGVYEQYF. The CDR3 region has the DNA TGTGCCAGCAGCTTTGTAACTAGCGGAGTTTACGAGCAGTACTTC.

This clone has only one observation. This chain links TRBV27 with TRBJ2-7; 9 bases fit TRBD2. Per germline, CDR1 MNHEY and CDR2 SMNVEV (reference sequence). The CDR3 covers 17 residues. V was pared by 2 bases and J by 2 bases, with 10 bases of the junction left unmatched. CDR3 DNA sequence: TGTGCCAGCAGTTTACACCTAAGCGGGAGGCCACCCTACGAGCAGTACTTC. As protein: CASSLHLSGRPPYEQYF.

The chain uses TRBV7-9 and TRBJ1-5; D possibly corresponds to TRBD1 (5 bases). The CDR3 totals 14 residues. Trimming stripped 11 bases from V and 1 base from J, with 15 bases between. Germline assignment: CDR1 SEHNR and CDR2 FQNEAQ (reference sequence). This chain's CDR3 is CAVVLWDSNQPQHF. CDR3 coding DNA: TGTGCCGTGGTACTCTGGGACAGCAATCAGCCCCAGCATTTT.

V is TRBV6-5 and J is TRBJ2-7, with D perhaps being TRBD1 or TRBD2 (5 bases each). The CDR3 runs to 16 residues. V lost 4 bases and J 3 bases, leaving 19 bases between the germline ends. Germline CDR1 is MNHEY and CDR2 is SVGAGI. The DNA for the CDR3 is TGTGCCAGCAGTTCCGTACCGGGGACGGCCGTCTACGAGCAGTACTTC. It translates to CASSSVPGTAVYEQYF.

The chain carries TRBV27 and TRBJ2-1; perhaps D is TRBD1 or TRBD2 (5 bases each). The germline gives CDR1 MNHEY, CDR2 SMNVEV (reference sequence). Trimming removed 5 bases at V and 2 bases at J, with 13 bases between. This CDR3 is 15 amino acids long. CDR3 nucleotides: TGTGCCAGCAGTAACCGGGACCCAGCCTACAATGAGCAGTTCTTC. Translating gives CASSNRDPAYNEQFF.

V usage is TRBV7-6 and J usage is TRBJ2-3, with a weak D call TRBD1 (6 bases). Trimming stripped 3 bases from V and 2 bases from J, with 24 bases between. Germline-derived CDR1 and CDR2 are SGHVS and FNYEAQ. The CDR3 contains 19 residues. As DNA, the CDR3 is TGTGCCAGCAGCTTCCACGGGCCAAAGGGGGATCCATCCACAGATACGCAGTATTTT. As protein: CASSFHGPKGDPSTDTQYF.

The DNA of the CDR3 is TGCAGCGTTGAAGGGCCGGGACAGGGCACCTCCTACGAGCAGTACTTC. It translates to CSVEGPGQGTSYEQYF. The rearrangement links TRBV29-1 to TRBJ2-7; TRBD1 matches 9 bases. Losses at the gene ends were 1 base for V and 0 bases for J; bases not matched to a gene: 7. The CDR3 runs 16 residues. The germline V gene has CDR1 SQVTM and CDR2 ANQGSEA.